The T cell receptor beta chain described here comes from a study of T cells in localized non-small cell lung cancer. Study observations and caveats: The appearance of a median roughly 58 of the top 100 tumor clones was seen in adjacent lung. Because sequencing included only one region (of the tumor), heterogeneity remains possible. With higher T cell density in blood came longer overall survival.

V lost 3 bases, J lost 0 bases, and 12 bases lay in between. The CDR3 runs to 15 residues. Germline CDR1 SGHNT, CDR2 YENEEA. This clone is labeled medium-sized (0.01 to 0.1%). The antigen is unknown. Using immunoSEQ multiplex PCR, the repertoire was profiled, and TCRdb retains in-frame clones only, with some absent. The sample consists of 2,700 or so clones, 28% of them appearing once. The chain joins TRBV11-3 to TRBJ2-7, with a possible D match to TRBD2 (7 bases). The source was lung tumor tissue, collected before any cancer treatment. This sequence was found in a male donor aged 60 or older with stage II squamous cell lung carcinoma. The CDR3 bases are TGTGCCAGCAGCTTTGGGGGGGCGTCCTCCTACGAGCAGTACGTC. This translates into CASSFGGASSYEQYV.